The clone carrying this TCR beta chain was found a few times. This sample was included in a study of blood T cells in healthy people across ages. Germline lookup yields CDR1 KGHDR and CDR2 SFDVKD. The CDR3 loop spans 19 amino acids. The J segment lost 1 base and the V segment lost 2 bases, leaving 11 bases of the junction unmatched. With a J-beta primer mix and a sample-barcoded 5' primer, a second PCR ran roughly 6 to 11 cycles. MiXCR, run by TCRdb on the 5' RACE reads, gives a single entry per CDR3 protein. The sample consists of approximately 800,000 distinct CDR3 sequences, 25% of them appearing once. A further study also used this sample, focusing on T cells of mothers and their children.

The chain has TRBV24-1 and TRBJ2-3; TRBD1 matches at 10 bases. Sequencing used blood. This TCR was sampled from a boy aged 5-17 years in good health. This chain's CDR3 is CATSDSGTGALTGTDTQYF. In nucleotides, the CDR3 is TGTGCCACCAGTGATTCCGGGACAGGGGCGTTAACAGGCACAGATACGCAGTATTTT.